Below are 25 T cell receptor beta chains sequenced from a single sample in a study of T-cell memory formation after mild COVID-19. Via MiXCR, TCRdb re-called the 5' RACE reads, giving one row per CDR3 protein. This sample carries about 430,000 distinct CDR3 sequences, more than 20% of them seen once, and the ten largest clones take around 9.5%. Sequenced sample: PBMCs or a T cell subset sorted from them (not recorded which). The receptors here all came from an adult woman who had mild COVID-19 (a few samples of this study predate the infection). Cell type and time point are not known.

There are a few counts of this clonotype. The chain joins TRBV12-3 or TRBV12-4 to TRBJ2-2, with TRBD1 matching over 7 bases. The trim removed 5 bases at V and 7 bases at J, leaving 10 bases unmatched. This CDR3 region has 15 residues. The CDR3: CASSRLTGFGGELFF. In nucleotides, the CDR3 is TGTGCCAGCAGTCGACTGACAGGGTTCGGCGGGGAGCTGTTTTTT.

This clonotype appeared a few times. The chain uses TRBV7-2 and TRBJ1-1; the D is unclear. Germline lookup yields CDR1 SGHTA and CDR2 FQGNSA. V was shortened by 0 bases and J by 4 bases, with 12 bases between the two germline ends. The CDR3 spans 15 residues. CDR3 sequence reads: CASSLAPGVGTEAFF. CDR3 bases: TGTGCCAGCAGCTTAGCGCCGGGAGTTGGCACTGAAGCTTTCTTT.

This rearrangement joins TRBV12-3 or TRBV12-4 to TRBJ1-1, with D possibly being TRBD1 (5 bases). Trimming took 1 base from V and 4 from J, leaving 10 bases between them. The CDR3 runs to 14 residues. CDR3 amino acids: CASSLEQRGTEAFF. CDR3 sequence (DNA): TGTGCCAGCAGTTTAGAACAGAGGGGCACTGAAGCTTTCTTT.

This clonotype has more than one count but fewer than ten. The chain employs TRBV20-1 and TRBJ2-7; possible D gene TRBD1, 6 bases. CDR1 is DFQATT and CDR2 is SNEGSKA in the germline V gene (reference sequence). With 3 bases removed from V and 0 bases from J, the gap between germline ends came to 15 bases. The CDR3 has 15 residues. The CDR3 protein is CSARTGSPRSYEQYF. The CDR3 DNA sequence: TGCAGTGCTAGGACAGGATCCCCACGCTCCTACGAGCAGTACTTC.

This clonotype has a handful of counts. CDR3 bases: TGTGCCAGCAGTTCTCTCCCCCGTGAGCAGTTCTTC. Translating gives CASSSLPREQFF. The chain recombines TRBV6-2 or TRBV6-3 with TRBJ2-1; D is ambiguous. This CDR3 has 12 residues. CDR1 and CDR2 from the germline V gene are MNHEY and SVGEGT. Trimming stripped 4 bases from V and 9 bases from J, with 10 bases between.

The chain combines TRBV4-3 with TRBJ2-6, with 7 bases identical to TRBD2. Germline V gene lookup returns CDR1 LGHNA and CDR2 YSLEER. V was clipped by 0 bases and J by 2 bases; unmatched bases: 7. The CDR3 consists of 18 residues. In DNA, the CDR3 is TGCGCCAGCAGCCAAGAAAGGGGAGGGTGGACTGGGGCCAACGTCCTGACTTTC. Its translation is CASSQERGGWTGANVLTF.

A few counts support this clonotype. The chain has TRBV4-1 and TRBJ2-1, with 10 bases fitting TRBD2. J lost 8 bases, V lost 1 base, and 8 bases had no gene match. Per the germline V gene, CDR1 is MGHRA and CDR2 is YSYEKL. The CDR3 sequence is 16 residues long. The CDR3 DNA follows: TGCGCCAGCAGCCAAGGTCCGGGACTAGCGAAACATGAGCAGTTCTTC. Translating it yields CASSQGPGLAKHEQFF.

V and J are TRBV4-3 and TRBJ2-5; weak D call: TRBD2 (6 bases). Germline assignment: CDR1 LGHNA and CDR2 YSLEER. Trimming pared 3 bases from V and 5 bases from J, leaving 22 bases between. The CDR3 is 17 residues long. CDR3 amino acids: CASSQDDRGASGETQYF. CDR3 nucleotide sequence: TGCGCCAGCAGCCAGGATGACCGTGGCGCGAGCGGGGAGACCCAGTACTTC.

This rearrangement joins TRBV2 to TRBJ1-2; 10 nucleotides line up with TRBD1. The CDR3 is 15 amino acids. The junction had 8 bases not matched to a gene; V was cut back by 6 bases and J by 4 bases. Per germline, CDR1 SNHLY and CDR2 FYNNEI. The CDR3: CASRNEGTGAYGYTF. As DNA, the CDR3 is TGTGCCAGCAGGAACGAAGGGACAGGGGCCTATGGCTACACCTTC.

This clonotype has a handful of counts. This chain connects TRBV7-3 to TRBJ2-1; D possibly corresponds to TRBD1 (6 bases). This CDR3 comprises 12 residues. Between the trimmed V and J ends, which lost 6 bases and 10 bases, there was a span of 13 bases. Germline V CDR1 and CDR2: SGHTA, FQGTGA. The CDR3 is CASRTDTGEQFF. The CDR3 bases are TGTGCCAGCAGGACGGACACAGGGGAGCAGTTCTTC.

There are a few counts of this clonotype. CDR3 protein: CSARTIPGEGSTEAFF. The CDR3 nucleotides are TGCAGTGCTAGAACAATCCCCGGGGAGGGTAGTACTGAAGCTTTCTTT. This chain links TRBV20-1 with TRBJ1-1; the D is unclear. Trimming removed 2 bases from V and 5 bases from J, with 21 bases in between. The CDR3 has 16 residues. The germline V gene encodes CDR1 DFQATT and CDR2 SNEGSKA (reference sequence).

This clonotype has only a few counts. The V call is TRBV3-1, the J call TRBJ1-1; D perhaps matches TRBD1 (6 bases). Germline V gene lookup returns CDR1 LGHDT and CDR2 YNNKEL (reference sequence). The V end lost 4 bases, the J end lost 1 base, and 10 bases lay between the germline ends. This CDR3 region has 14 residues. CDR3 residues: CASSPDSSNTEAFF. The DNA for the CDR3 is TGTGCCAGCAGCCCGGACAGTTCGAACACTGAAGCTTTCTTT.

This clonotype was seen a few times. This chain connects TRBV20-1 to TRBJ1-1, with a weak D call TRBD1 (5 bases). This CDR3 region has 15 residues. Trimming took 3 bases from V and 0 from J, leaving 14 bases between them. Germline CDR1 reads DFQATT; CDR2 reads SNEGSKA (reference sequence). The CDR3 region is CSARWGESVNTEAFF. In nucleotides, the CDR3 is TGCAGTGCTAGGTGGGGGGAGAGTGTGAACACTGAAGCTTTCTTT.

This rearrangement joins TRBV20-1 to TRBJ1-2; no clear D. Trimming shortened V by 3 bases and J by 2 bases, and 19 bases separated the two germline ends. CDR3 length equals 16 residues. The germline V gene encodes CDR1 DFQATT and CDR2 SNEGSKA (reference sequence). For the CDR3, the DNA is TGCAGTGCTAGTAGGGAAGCTACAGCTTTAAACTATGGCTACACCTTC. Protein: CSASREATALNYGYTF.

J is TRBJ2-3 and V is TRBV12-3 or TRBV12-4; tentatively, D is TRBD2 (6 bases). The CDR3 is 15 amino acids. Deletions cut 2 bases from V and 1 base from J, with 10 bases between. CDR3 sequence reads: CASSLNGGGTDTQYF. In nucleotides, the CDR3 is TGTGCCAGCAGTTTAAACGGGGGAGGCACAGATACGCAGTATTTT.

The chain is built from TRBV24-1 and TRBJ2-1, with 10 nucleotides matching TRBD2. Trimming cost V 3 bases and J 5 bases; bases outside gene matches: 3. The length of the CDR3 is 15 residues. Germline values: CDR1 KGHDR, CDR2 SFDVKD. CDR3 sequence: CATSDPGLANNEQFF. CDR3 nucleotides: TGTGCCACCAGTGATCCGGGACTAGCGAACAATGAGCAGTTCTTC.

The chain employs TRBV11-2 and TRBJ2-1; D gene unclear. The CDR3 covers 18 residues. CDR1 and CDR2 from the germline V gene are SGHAT and FQNNGV. Trimming cost V 5 bases and J 8 bases, with 28 bases left between them. The CDR3 protein is CASSNIPLIPTLRDEQFF. CDR3 DNA: TGTGCCAGCAGCAATATTCCCCTCATCCCGACTCTTAGGGATGAGCAGTTCTTC.

The J gene is TRBJ1-2, the V gene TRBV5-1; D unclear. V lost 1 base, J lost 1 base, and 5 bases lay in between. CDR3 length: 13 amino acids. Germline lookup yields CDR1 SGHRS and CDR2 YFSETQ. The chain's CDR3 is CASSLRDNYGYTF. Here the CDR3 DNA reads TGCGCCAGCAGCTTGAGGGATAACTATGGCTACACCTTC. Supplemented by reference TRBV5-1 and TRBJ1-2, the full variable domain reads KAGVTQTPRYLIKTRGQQVTLSCSPISGHRSVSWYQQTPGQGLQFLFEYFSETQRNKGNFPGRFSGRQFSNSRSEMNVSTLELGDSALYLCASSLRDNYGYTFGSGTRLTVV.

The table lists this clonotype with a few counts. V gene TRBV10-3 combines with J gene TRBJ2-4; D gene ambiguous. This CDR3 region has 14 residues. Between the trimmed V and J ends, which lost 3 bases and 3 bases, there was a span of 9 bases. The germline V gene encodes CDR1 ENHRY and CDR2 SYGVKD. As DNA, the CDR3 is TGTGCCATCAGTGACTCTGGGGTCAAAAACATTCAGTACTTC. Protein: CAISDSGVKNIQYF.

This chain joins TRBV12-3 or TRBV12-4 and TRBJ2-2, with unresolved D. CDR3 size: 12 residues. The V and J ends lost 5 bases and 9 bases respectively, with 10 bases between them. CDR3 sequence: CASSPRTWELFF. As DNA, the CDR3 is TGTGCCAGCAGTCCCCGGACCTGGGAGCTGTTTTTT.

The V and J genes are TRBV7-3 and TRBJ2-3; 7 nucleotides agree with TRBD1. The CDR3 is 14 residues long. Per the germline V gene, CDR1 is SGHTA and CDR2 is FQGTGA. Trimming at V came to 5 bases and at J to 3 bases, leaving 5 bases not matched to a gene. CDR3 region: CASSPQGTTDTQYF. CDR3 in DNA: TGTGCCAGCAGCCCACAGGGGACAACAGATACGCAGTATTTT.

V usage is TRBV5-5 and J usage is TRBJ2-6; tentatively, D is TRBD1 (5 bases). V gave up 4 bases and J gave up 0 bases, with 14 bases separating them. This CDR3 is 17 amino acids long. Germline V gene lookup returns CDR1 SGHKS and CDR2 YYEKEE (reference sequence). CDR3 residues: CASSRWGSRSGANVLTF. Here the CDR3 DNA reads TGTGCCAGCAGCAGGTGGGGCTCGCGCTCTGGGGCCAACGTCCTGACTTTC.

The V gene is TRBV10-3, the J gene TRBJ2-7; 7 bases are a match to TRBD2. Germline V gene data show CDR1 as ENHRY and CDR2 as SYGVKD. The CDR3 sequence is 15 residues long. The V gene end was trimmed by 0 bases and the J gene end by 3 bases; junction bases not matched to a gene: 5. The CDR3 nucleotides read TGTGCCATCAGTGAGTCTACTAGCGTAGGCTACGAGCAGTACTTC. Translation: CAISESTSVGYEQYF.

CDR3 DNA sequence: TGCGCCAGCAGCCAAACGCGGGGGCAGAGGGGGGATACGCAGTATTTT. It yields the protein CASSQTRGQRGDTQYF. The chain has TRBV4-1 and TRBJ2-3, with D possibly TRBD2 on 7 matching bases. CDR1 and CDR2 (germline): MGHRA, YSYEKL. V dropped 2 bases and J dropped 6 bases, with 18 bases sitting between them. This CDR3 comprises 16 residues.

V and J are TRBV5-6 and TRBJ2-7; 9 bases agree with TRBD1. V dropped 1 base and J dropped 3; count of bases not matched to a gene: 11. The CDR3 extends over 17 amino acids. Germline CDR1 is SGHDT and CDR2 is YYEEEE. The CDR3 DNA reads as TGTGCCAGCAGCTTGTGGGGGCAAGGACAGGGGTTCTACGAGCAGTACTTC. This sequence encodes CASSLWGQGQGFYEQYF.